This T cell receptor beta chain originates from a study of blood T cell repertoires in COVID-19. On the study more broadly: COVID-19 samples, acute and convalescent, were from the United States, Italy and Spain. The cDNA or gDNA used as material had been derived from T cells, B-cell-depleted T cells, or PBMCs.

With 3 bases removed from V and 6 bases from J, the gap between germline ends came to 9 bases. The CDR3 runs to 12 residues. Study processing details: How many nucleated cells were present was estimated from reference gene primer amplification. Assay: immunoSEQ multiplex PCR; the TCRdb copy retains only in-frame clones and omits some. That table supplies the V and J calls and clone size; D and trimming were determined from the DNA. The sample contains 80,000 or so clones, approximately 80% of which appear only once. The sequenced sample consisted of peripheral blood. This clonotype was sampled from a woman of 80 years or more with acute or convalescent COVID-19. V gene TRBV12-3 or TRBV12-4 combines with J gene TRBJ2-7, with D maybe TRBD1 (5 bases). The CDR3 nucleotides are TGTGCCAGCAGTTTCCAGGGCGGCGAGCAGTACTTC. Protein: CASSFQGGEQYF.